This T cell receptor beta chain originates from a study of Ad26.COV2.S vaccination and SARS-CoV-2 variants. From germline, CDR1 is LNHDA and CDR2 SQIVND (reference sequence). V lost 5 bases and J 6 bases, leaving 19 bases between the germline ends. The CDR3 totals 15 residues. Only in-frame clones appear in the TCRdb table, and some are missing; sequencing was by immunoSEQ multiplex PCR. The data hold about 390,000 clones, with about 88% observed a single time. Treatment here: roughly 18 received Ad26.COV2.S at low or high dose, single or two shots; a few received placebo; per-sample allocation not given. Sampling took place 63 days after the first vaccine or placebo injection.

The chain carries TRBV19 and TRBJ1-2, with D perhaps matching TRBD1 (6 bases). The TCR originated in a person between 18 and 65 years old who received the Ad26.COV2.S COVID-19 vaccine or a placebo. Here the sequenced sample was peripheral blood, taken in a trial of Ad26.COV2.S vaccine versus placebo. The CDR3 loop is CASSFGTSPRDGYTF. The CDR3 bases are TGTGCCAGTAGTTTCGGGACATCGCCTAGGGATGGCTACACCTTC.